These 16 T cell receptor beta chains originate from one sample sequenced in a study of blood T cell repertoires in COVID-19. Only in-frame clones appear in the TCRdb table, and some are missing; sequencing was by immunoSEQ multiplex PCR. The sample consists of approximately 230,000 clones, over 75% of them appearing once. The sequenced material came from PBMCs or T cells enriched from blood (not recorded which). These receptors all come from a man younger than 35 who had recovered from COVID-19.

This clone was detected only a few times. J is TRBJ1-4 and V is TRBV7-6; 7 nucleotides agree with TRBD1. CDR3 size: 16 residues. V lost 2 bases to trimming and J lost 7 bases; unmatched junction nucleotides: 10. In germline, CDR1 is SGHVS, CDR2 FNYEAQ. The CDR3 bases are TGTGCCAGCAGCTTAATGTCGGGCCAGGGGGGTGAAAAACTGTTTTTT. Protein sequence: CASSLMSGQGGEKLFF.

V gene TRBV4-1 combines with J gene TRBJ2-7, with 7 bases aligning to TRBD2. The V gene end was trimmed by 1 base and the J gene end by 5 bases; junction bases not matched to a gene: 8. This CDR3 has 15 amino acids. CDR1 and CDR2 (germline): MGHRA, YSYEKL. The CDR3 loop reads CASSQVRAGVDEQYF. DNA for the CDR3: TGCGCCAGCAGCCAAGTCCGCGCGGGAGTAGACGAGCAGTACTTC.

The sample holds one count of this clone. The chain employs TRBV9 and TRBJ2-7; weak D call: TRBD2 (5 bases). Between the trimmed V and J ends, which lost 3 bases and 3 bases, there was a span of 10 bases. The CDR3 is 13 residues long. The germline gives CDR1 SGDLS, CDR2 YYNGEE. CDR3 sequence (DNA): TGTGCCAGCAGCGCCGGGAACTACTACGAGCAGTACTTC. Translated, it gives CASSAGNYYEQYF.

The chain combines TRBV19 with TRBJ2-1; 9 positions match TRBD1. This CDR3 is 15 amino acids long. Losses at the gene ends were 9 bases for V and 8 bases for J; bases not matched to a gene: 14. The germline V gene encodes CDR1 LNHDA and CDR2 SQIVND (reference sequence). The CDR3 DNA sequence: TGTGCCAGCACAAGGGGAGACAGGGGGATTTATGAGCAGTTCTTC. It yields the protein CASTRGDRGIYEQFF.

The chain joins TRBV21-1 to TRBJ2-1; TRBD1 is taken as the D call from the table, unchecked against the DNA. TRBV21-1 represents a pseudogene. The length of the CDR3 is 18 residues. Here the CDR3 reads CASSKYARTGQRINEQFF. In DNA form, the CDR3 reads TGTGCCAGCAGCAAATACGCGAGGACAGGGCAAAGAATCAATGAGCAGTTCTTC.

The chain couples TRBV4-1 to TRBJ2-7, with 9 bases aligning to TRBD2. CDR1 is MGHRA, CDR2 YSYEKL, per germline. V lost 1 base and J lost 1; bases outside the gene matches: 11. The CDR3 is made up of 18 amino acids. The CDR3 nucleotides read TGCGCCAGCAGCCAAGGGGTGAGTAGCGGGAGCGTTTCCTACGAGCAGTACTTC. Its translation is CASSQGVSSGSVSYEQYF.

This chain links TRBV19 with TRBJ2-1; TRBD1 matches 7 bases. Trimming removed 6 bases from V and 5 bases from J; junction bases left unmatched: 7. The CDR3 runs 14 residues. Germline values: CDR1 LNHDA, CDR2 SQIVND (reference sequence). The CDR3 DNA is TGTGCCAGTAGGACAGGGTCGGGACACAATGAGCAGTTCTTC. Translated, it gives CASRTGSGHNEQFF. Full variable domain (missing parts from reference TRBV19 and TRBJ2-1): DGGITQSPKYLFRKEGQNVTLSCEQNLNHDAMYWYRQDPGQGLRLIYYSQIVNDFQKGDIAEGYSVSREKKESFPLTVTSAQKNPTAFYLCASRTGSGHNEQFFGPGTRLTVL.

The rearrangement joins TRBV5-6 to TRBJ1-2; D call uncertain. The germline CDR1 and CDR2 sequences are SGHDT and YYEEEE. V lost 4 bases and J lost 4, with 8 bases in between. There are 12 residues in the CDR3. The CDR3 loop reads CASSQDTYGYTF. CDR3 in DNA: TGTGCCAGCAGCCAGGATACCTATGGCTACACCTTC.

V and J are TRBV5-1 and TRBJ2-7; no reliable D call. Germline values: CDR1 SGHRS, CDR2 YFSETQ. The CDR3 spans 8 residues. The CDR3 bases are TGCGCCAGCAGCTTGGTCGTAGTC. This sequence encodes CASSLVVV.

Only a few counts were recorded for this clone. This CDR3 is CASSHPDRGVTGELFF. CDR3 nucleotides: TGTGCCAGCAGCCACCCCGACAGGGGCGTCACCGGGGAGCTGTTTTTT. This chain uses TRBV7-9 with TRBJ2-2; TRBD1 matches at 8 bases. This CDR3 is built from 16 residues. Losses at the gene ends were 5 bases for V and 4 bases for J; bases not matched to a gene: 9. Germline V CDR1 and CDR2: SEHNR, FQNEAQ (reference sequence).

This chain uses TRBV24-1 with TRBJ2-5; no reliable D call. This CDR3 spans 15 amino acids. Trimming removed 2 bases at V and 5 bases at J, with 14 bases between. Per the germline V gene, CDR1 is KGHDR and CDR2 is SFDVKD. The CDR3 sequence is CATSDYIGERETQYF. As DNA, the CDR3 is TGTGCCACCAGTGATTATATCGGAGAAAGGGAGACCCAGTACTTC.

The chain combines TRBV5-1 with TRBJ2-3, with 15 positions matching TRBD2. The ends lost 4 bases at V and 5 bases at J; junction bases unmatched: 2. Looked up from germline, CDR1 is SGHRS and CDR2 is YFSETQ. CDR3 length: 15 residues. CDR3 residues: CASSGLAGGKDTQYF. CDR3 coding DNA: TGCGCCAGCAGCGGACTAGCGGGGGGGAAAGATACGCAGTATTTT.

The chain is built from TRBV28 and TRBJ1-4; D call uncertain. The V gene lost 2 bases and the J gene lost 0 bases, with 7 bases spanning the gap. In germline, CDR1 is MDHEN, CDR2 SYDVKM. The CDR3 runs to 15 residues. CDR3 residues: CASSLVGATNEKLFF. The DNA of the CDR3 is TGTGCCAGCAGTTTAGTAGGAGCAACTAATGAAAAACTGTTTTTT.

V and J are TRBV6-1 and TRBJ1-6, with D maybe TRBD1 (5 bases). V lost 1 base and J lost 8, with 6 bases in between. Germline loops: CDR1 MNHNS, CDR2 SASEGT. The length of the CDR3 is 13 residues. CDR3 sequence reads: CASSEGGDSPLHF. The CDR3 bases are TGTGCCAGCAGTGAAGGGGGGGATTCACCCCTCCACTTT.

This chain connects TRBV11-3 to TRBJ2-3; 14 bases line up with TRBD2. J gave up 5 bases and V 5 bases, and 6 bases lay outside the gene matches. Germline assignment: CDR1 SGHNT and CDR2 YENEEA. CDR3 size: 16 residues. In DNA form, the CDR3 reads TGTGCCAGCAGCCCCCGGACTAGCGGGAGGAGAGATACGCAGTATTTT. It translates to CASSPRTSGRRDTQYF.

This clone is a singleton in its sample. The rearrangement uses TRBV11-2 and TRBJ1-2, with D perhaps matching TRBD1 (5 bases). V was cut by 6 bases and J by 4 bases, with 15 bases left in between. Germline CDR1 and CDR2: SGHAT and FQNNGV. CDR3 size: 14 residues. The CDR3: CASSLRGYGYGYTF. The CDR3 coding sequence is TGTGCCAGCAGTTTAAGGGGTTACGGCTATGGCTACACCTTC.